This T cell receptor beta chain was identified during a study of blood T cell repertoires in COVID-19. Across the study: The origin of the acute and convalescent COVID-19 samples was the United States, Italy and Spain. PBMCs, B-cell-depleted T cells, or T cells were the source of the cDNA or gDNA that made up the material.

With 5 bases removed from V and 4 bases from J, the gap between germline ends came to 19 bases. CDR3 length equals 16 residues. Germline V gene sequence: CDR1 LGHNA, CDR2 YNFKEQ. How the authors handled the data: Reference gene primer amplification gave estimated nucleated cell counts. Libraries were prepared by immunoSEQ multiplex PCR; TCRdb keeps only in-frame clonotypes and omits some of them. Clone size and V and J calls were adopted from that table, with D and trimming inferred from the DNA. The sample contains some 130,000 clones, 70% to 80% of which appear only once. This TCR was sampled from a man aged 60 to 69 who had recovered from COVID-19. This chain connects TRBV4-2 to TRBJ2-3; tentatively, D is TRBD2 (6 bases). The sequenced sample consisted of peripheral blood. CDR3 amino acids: CASSSEGRWGADTQYF. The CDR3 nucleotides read TGTGCCAGCAGCTCAGAGGGGCGCTGGGGGGCAGATACGCAGTATTTT.